A selection of T cell receptor beta chains follows, all from one sample in a study of T cells after yellow fever vaccination. TCRdb re-called the 5' RACE reads through MiXCR, storing one row per CDR3 protein. The sample lists under 150,000 distinct CDR3 sequences, about 16% seen once, with roughly 47% in the top ten. This material consisted of CD8+ T cells sorted from PBMCs, taken 5 days after the yellow fever booster vaccination. The origin of the receptors is a man aged 18 to 35 who received the YFV17D yellow fever vaccine. Both conserved end residues are part of each CDR3. The order of the fields is clone size, D gene, V gene, J gene, CDR3 protein, CDR3 DNA. The D gene is left open where the match is weak. Some rows mark clone size as missing; the rest say once, few, many or name a class of expanded clone.

few,-,TRBV6-2/TRBV6-3,TRBJ2-2,CASSSPNLSTGELFF,TGTGCCAGCAGTTCCCCAAATCTGAGCACCGGGGAGCTGTTTTTT
few,TRBD2,TRBV12-3/TRBV12-4,TRBJ2-1,CASSPTSGGHNEQFF,TGTGCCAGCAGTCCTACTAGCGGGGGACACAATGAGCAGTTCTTC
few,TRBD1,TRBV5-8,TRBJ1-1,CASSLETGDTEAFF,TGTGCCAGCAGCTTGGAGACAGGGGACACTGAAGCTTTCTTT
-,TRBD1,TRBV7-9,TRBJ2-3,CASSLGQGPDTQYF,TGTGCCAGCAGCTTAGGACAGGGACCAGATACGCAGTATTTT
few,TRBD1,TRBV3-1,TRBJ1-1,CASSQEDRADTEAFF,TGTGCCAGCAGCCAAGAGGACAGGGCAGACACTGAAGCTTTCTTT
-,-,TRBV18,TRBJ2-1,CASSAGQSGLYNEQFF,TGTGCCAGCTCGGCGGGCCAAAGCGGCCTCTACAATGAGCAGTTCTTC
-,TRBD2,TRBV11-2,TRBJ2-3,CASSLAPSGGGTDTQYF,TGTGCCAGCAGCTTAGCCCCTAGCGGGGGTGGCACAGATACGCAGTATTTT
few,-,TRBV6-5,TRBJ2-4,CASSLSIGGAKNIQYF,TGTGCCAGCAGCCTTTCCATTGGGGGAGCAAAAAACATTCAGTACTTC
few,-,TRBV20-1,TRBJ2-6,CSAGYSQPGANVLTF,TGCAGTGCTGGGTACAGCCAACCTGGGGCCAACGTCCTGACTTTC
few,-,TRBV4-2,TRBJ2-2,CASSPLQGGPGELFF,TGTGCCAGCAGCCCCTTACAGGGGGGGCCCGGGGAGCTGTTTTTT
few,TRBD2,TRBV5-6,TRBJ2-1,CASSLSFRGGPYNEQFF,TGTGCCAGCAGCTTGTCCTTTCGGGGGGGTCCCTACAATGAGCAGTTCTTC
-,-,TRBV12-3/TRBV12-4,TRBJ2-7,CASSFGGYEQYF,TGTGCCAGCAGTTTTGGGGGCTACGAGCAGTACTTC
-,-,TRBV6-5,TRBJ2-7,CASSYLGHLNAGEQYF,TGTGCCAGCAGTTACTTGGGACACCTAAACGCAGGCGAGCAGTACTTC
few,-,TRBV12-3/TRBV12-4,TRBJ1-2,CASSKNGYTF,TGTGCCAGCAGTAAGAACGGCTACACCTTC
few,-,TRBV4-1,TRBJ2-3,CASSLESVGTDTQYF,TGCGCCAGCAGCCTCGAGAGTGTCGGGACAGATACGCAGTATTTT
-,-,TRBV9,TRBJ2-3,CASSGSGSGTDTQYF,TGTGCCAGCAGCGGATCGGGGAGCGGCACAGATACGCAGTATTTT
few,-,TRBV25-1,TRBJ2-4,CASSEFTGENIQYF,TGTGCCAGCAGTGAATTTACAGGAGAAAACATTCAGTACTTC
-,TRBD2,TRBV14,TRBJ2-3,CASSQIPLAGVTSTDTQYF,TGTGCCAGCAGCCAAATTCCCCTAGCGGGGGTCACTAGCACAGATACGCAGTATTTT
-,TRBD1,TRBV10-3,TRBJ1-6,CAIGQGVNSPLHF,TGTGCCATCGGACAGGGGGTCAATTCACCCCTCCACTTT
-,TRBD1,TRBV7-3,TRBJ2-1,CASSLTGRDRVLFF,TGTGCCAGCAGCTTAACGGGTAGGGACAGGGTACTGTTCTTC
-,-,TRBV7-9,TRBJ2-5,CASSGTQETQYF,TGTGCCAGCAGCGGGACTCAAGAGACCCAGTACTTC
few,-,TRBV7-2,TRBJ1-5,CASSLVEGFQPQHF,TGTGCCAGCAGCTTAGTTGAGGGGTTTCAGCCCCAGCATTTT
-,TRBD1,TRBV5-4,TRBJ2-3,CASSIPGQGPTDTQYF,TGTGCCAGCAGCATACCGGGACAGGGACCCACAGATACGCAGTATTTT
-,TRBD1,TRBV6-2/TRBV6-3,TRBJ2-2,CASSYDHRGAGELFF,TGTGCCAGCAGTTACGATCACAGGGGCGCCGGGGAGCTGTTTTTT